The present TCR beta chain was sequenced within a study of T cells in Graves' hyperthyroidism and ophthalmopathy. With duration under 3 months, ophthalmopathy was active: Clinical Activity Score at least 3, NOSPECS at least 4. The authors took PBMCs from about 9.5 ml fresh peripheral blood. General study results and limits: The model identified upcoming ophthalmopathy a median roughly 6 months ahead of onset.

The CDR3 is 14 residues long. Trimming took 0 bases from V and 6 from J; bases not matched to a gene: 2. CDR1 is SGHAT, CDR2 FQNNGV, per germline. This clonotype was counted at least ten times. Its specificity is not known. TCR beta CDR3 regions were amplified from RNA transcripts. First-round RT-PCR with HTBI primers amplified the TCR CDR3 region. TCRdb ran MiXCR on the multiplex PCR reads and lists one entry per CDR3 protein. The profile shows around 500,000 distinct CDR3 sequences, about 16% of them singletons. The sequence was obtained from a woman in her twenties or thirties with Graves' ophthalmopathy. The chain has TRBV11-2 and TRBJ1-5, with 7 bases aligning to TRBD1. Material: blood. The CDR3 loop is CASSLDSGGQPQHF. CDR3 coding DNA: TGTGCCAGCAGCTTAGATTCAGGGGGTCAGCCCCAGCATTTT.